The 31 T cell receptor beta chains presented below share a single source sample, sequenced in a study of OX40 agonist ivuxolimab in advanced cancers. Repertoires were generated with immunoSEQ multiplex PCR, while TCRdb's copy carries only in-frame clones and drops some. The sample lists tens of thousands of clones; approximately 88% were seen once. Sequenced here: CD4+ or CD8+ T cells sorted from blood, sampled in a trial of the OX40 agonist ivuxolimab. Source of these receptors: an adult with an advanced solid tumor such as melanoma, head and neck, liver or kidney cancer.

This chain joins TRBV5-1 and TRBJ1-3; unclear D gene. This CDR3 has 14 amino acids. In germline, CDR1 is SGHRS, CDR2 YFSETQ. V was cut by 5 bases and J by 2 bases, with 11 bases left in between. The CDR3 bases are TGCGCCAGCAGGACGGGAAGCGCTGGAAACACCATATATTTT. Its translation is CASRTGSAGNTIYF.

The chain links TRBV5-6 to TRBJ1-6; D is undetermined. Germline-derived CDR1 and CDR2 are SGHDT and YYEEEE. Trimming shortened V by 2 bases and J by 5 bases, and 17 bases separated the two germline ends. The CDR3 contains 17 residues. The CDR3 sequence: CASSFRRSDVDNSPLHF. CDR3 sequence (DNA): TGTGCCAGCAGCTTTAGGAGGAGCGACGTGGATAATTCACCCCTCCACTTT. Looking up the rest from reference TRBV5-6 and TRBJ1-6 gives the full variable domain: DAGVTQSPTHLIKTRGQQVTLRCSPKSGHDTVSWYQQALGQGPQFIFQYYEEEERQRGNFPDRFSGHQFPNYSSELNVNALLLGDSALYLCASSFRRSDVDNSPLHFGNGTRLTVT.

This rearrangement joins TRBV7-3 to TRBJ1-1, with D uncertain. The CDR3 covers 14 residues. Germline-derived CDR1 and CDR2 are SGHTA and FQGTGA. V dropped 1 base and J dropped 1 base, with 7 bases sitting between them. The CDR3 sequence: CASSLIPGNTEAFF. Written as DNA, the CDR3 is TGTGCCAGCAGCTTAATACCGGGGAACACTGAAGCTTTCTTT. The variable domain in full, completed from reference TRBV7-3 and TRBJ1-1, reads GAGVSQTPSNKVTEKGKYVELRCDPISGHTALYWYRQSLGQGPEFLIYFQGTGAADDSGLPNDRFFAVRPEGSVSTLKIQRTERGDSAVYLCASSLIPGNTEAFFGQGTRLTVV.

The gene calls are TRBV7-2 and TRBJ1-2; perhaps TRBD1 as D (5 bases). CDR1 SGHTA and CDR2 FQGNSA come from the germline V gene. Trimming shortened V by 6 bases and J by 3 bases, and 14 bases separated the two germline ends. CDR3 length: 14 residues. In DNA form, the CDR3 reads TGTGCCAGCAGACTATCGGGAGGGGACTATGGCTACACCTTC. Protein: CASRLSGGDYGYTF.

The chain joins TRBV7-9 to TRBJ2-1; D perhaps matches TRBD2 (7 bases). Trimming took 1 base from V and 6 from J, leaving 16 bases between them. CDR1 is SEHNR and CDR2 is FQNEAQ in the germline V gene (reference sequence). CDR3 length: 16 amino acids. In DNA, the CDR3 is TGTGCCAGCAGCTTAGAGGCGGGGGCGTGGGGCAATGAGCAGTTCTTC. It codes for CASSLEAGAWGNEQFF.

The gene calls are TRBV4-1 and TRBJ2-2, with 9 bases lining up with TRBD2. V shed 0 bases, J shed 6 bases, and the junction held 8 bases outside the gene matches. CDR1 and CDR2 (germline): MGHRA, YSYEKL. The length of the CDR3 is 17 residues. In nucleotides, the CDR3 is TGCGCCAGCAGCCAAGATGTTAGCGGGGGAGGGGCCGGGGAGCTGTTTTTT. Its protein is CASSQDVSGGGAGELFF.

The chain recombines TRBV18 with TRBJ1-4, with 8 bases that match TRBD1. The CDR3 contains 16 residues. The ends lost 3 bases at V and 7 bases at J; junction bases unmatched: 10. CDR1 KGHSH and CDR2 LQKENI come from the germline V gene. The CDR3 DNA reads TGTGCCAGCTCACCCATAGGACAGGGACCAAGTGAAAAACTGTTTTTT. Residues: CASSPIGQGPSEKLFF.

The V and J genes are TRBV5-1 and TRBJ1-1; D perhaps matches TRBD1 (6 bases). CDR1 is SGHRS and CDR2 is YFSETQ in the germline V gene. The CDR3 loop spans 15 amino acids. The V end was cut by 2 bases, the J end by 4 bases, with 15 bases between. CDR3 coding DNA: TGCGCCAGCAGCTTTCAACAGGGTACTGGCACTGAAGCTTTCTTT. It codes for CASSFQQGTGTEAFF.

The CDR3 DNA follows: TGCGCCAGCAGTTCTGACTCCGGGCCGCGATACACGCAGTATTTT. It is translated as CASSSDSGPRYTQYF. This chain uses TRBV5-1 with TRBJ2-3; unclear D gene. CDR3 length: 15 amino acids. V was shortened by 5 bases and J by 9 bases, with 22 bases between the two germline ends. The V gene's germline CDR1 is SGHRS and CDR2 YFSETQ.

The chain combines TRBV7-2 with TRBJ1-1, with 7 bases that match TRBD1. The trim removed 6 bases at V and 4 bases at J, leaving 11 bases unmatched. The germline CDR1 and CDR2 sequences are SGHTA and FQGNSA. The CDR3 sequence is 15 residues long. In DNA form, the CDR3 reads TGTGCCAGCAGTCGAGAAACAGGGGCTATCACTGAAGCTTTCTTT. This sequence encodes CASSRETGAITEAFF.

This sequence joins TRBV10-2 and TRBJ1-2, with 8 nucleotides matching TRBD1. The germline CDR1 and CDR2 sequences are WSHSY and SAAADI. V was clipped by 2 bases and J by 1 base; unmatched bases: 0. The CDR3 covers 14 residues. The CDR3 DNA follows: TGCGCCAGCAGTGAGGACAGGGGTAACTATGGCTACACCTTC. Translated: CASSEDRGNYGYTF.

In this sample, this clone turned up a few times. The V call is TRBV29-1, the J call TRBJ1-2, with D perhaps TRBD1 (5 bases). V gave up 1 base and J gave up 6 bases, with 12 bases separating them. This CDR3 has 13 residues. Germline loops: CDR1 SQVTM, CDR2 ANQGSEA. CDR3 DNA: TGCAGCGTTGAAGGGGGCATATGGAATGGCTACACCTTC. Protein sequence: CSVEGGIWNGYTF.

This clone was found once. The chain is built from TRBV19 and TRBJ1-4; D unresolved. This CDR3 contains 13 residues. V gave up 7 bases and J gave up 0 bases, with 6 bases separating them. Germline-derived CDR1 and CDR2 are LNHDA and SQIVND (reference sequence). The CDR3 nucleotides read TGTGCCAGTACAGAGTCAACTAATGAAAAACTGTTTTTT. This encodes CASTESTNEKLFF.

The V and J genes are TRBV27 and TRBJ1-2, with D uncertain. The CDR3 covers 16 residues. Germline V gene lookup returns CDR1 MNHEY and CDR2 SMNVEV (reference sequence). V shed 5 bases and J shed 6 bases, with 22 bases lying between them. The CDR3 DNA sequence: TGTGCCAGCAGTCACGATAAGCCGCCGGGGTATAATGGCTACACCTTC. Encoded protein: CASSHDKPPGYNGYTF.

CDR3 nucleotide sequence: TGTGCCAGCAGTTTTCTGCTAGCGAACTCTGGGGCCAACGTCCTGACTTTC. It codes for CASSFLLANSGANVLTF. The gene calls are TRBV7-9 and TRBJ2-6, with a weak D call TRBD2 (6 bases). The germline CDR1 and CDR2 sequences are SEHNR and FQNEAQ (reference sequence). The CDR3 contains 17 residues. The V end lost 6 bases, the J end lost 0 bases, and 15 bases lay between the germline ends.

The CDR3 bases are TGTGCCAGCAGCTTGATAGGGGATTCACCCCTCCACTTT. Translating it yields CASSLIGDSPLHF. The chain joins TRBV11-2 to TRBJ1-6, with D perhaps matching TRBD1 (5 bases). V lost 3 bases, J lost 8 bases, and 8 bases lay in between. In germline, CDR1 is SGHAT, CDR2 FQNNGV. The CDR3 runs 13 residues.

The rearrangement uses TRBV7-2 and TRBJ2-5; 10 bases are shared with TRBD1. The CDR3 covers 15 residues. Looked up from germline, CDR1 is SGHTA and CDR2 is FQGNSA. Trimming removed 7 bases from V and 3 bases from J; junction bases left unmatched: 8. CDR3 nucleotides: TGTGCCAGCACCCCCGCCGGGACAGGGGAAGAGACCCAGTACTTC. This codes for CASTPAGTGEETQYF. The variable domain in full, completed from reference TRBV7-2 and TRBJ2-5, reads GAGVSQSPSNKVTEKGKDVELRCDPISGHTALYWYRQSLGQGLEFLIYFQGNSAPDKSGLPSDRFSAERTGGSVSTLTIQRTQQEDSAVYLCASTPAGTGEETQYFGPGTRLLVL.

The V call is TRBV7-3, the J call TRBJ2-3; TRBD2 aligns across 9 bases. The V gene's germline CDR1 is SGHTA and CDR2 FQGTGA. J gave up 5 bases and V 1 base, and 4 bases lay outside the gene matches. The CDR3 has 15 residues. CDR3 bases: TGTGCCAGCAGCTTAAGCGGGGGGGCCCGAGATACGCAGTATTTT. As protein: CASSLSGGARDTQYF.

Concerning this clone itself: A read error may produce the germline difference seen at one junction end. V is TRBV5-1 and J is TRBJ1-5; D remains ambiguous. CDR3 length: 15 residues. Germline CDR1 SGHRS, CDR2 YFSETQ. The CDR3 loop reads CASSRQKRGNQPQHF. The CDR3 nucleotides read TGTGCCAGCAGCCGGCAGAAAAGGGGCAATCAGCCCCAGCATTTT.

J is TRBJ2-2 and V is TRBV7-2; unclear D gene. With 2 bases removed from V and 3 bases from J, the gap between germline ends came to 10 bases. The CDR3 has 15 residues. From germline, CDR1 is SGHTA and CDR2 FQGNSA. The DNA of the CDR3 is TGTGCCAGCAGCTTATGGATGTGGGACACCGGGGAGCTGTTTTTT. Its translation is CASSLWMWDTGELFF.

This chain connects TRBV7-8 to TRBJ1-5, with D tentatively TRBD1 (6 bases). Germline-derived CDR1 and CDR2 are SGHVS and FQNEAQ. Trimming removed 5 bases at V and 1 base at J, with 15 bases between. This CDR3 contains 16 residues. The CDR3 protein is CASSPEGGASNQPQHF. Here the CDR3 DNA reads TGTGCCAGCAGCCCAGAGGGGGGGGCAAGCAATCAGCCCCAGCATTTT.

This sequence joins TRBV6-4 and TRBJ2-1, with D possibly called TRBD1 or TRBD2 (5 bases each). Germline CDR1 reads MRHNA; CDR2 reads SNTAGT. The CDR3 totals 12 residues. The V and J ends lost 0 bases and 8 bases respectively, with 5 bases between them. The CDR3 bases are TGTGCCAGCAGTGACTCGGGGGATGAGCAGTTCTTC. Its protein product is CASSDSGDEQFF.

This chain joins TRBV29-1 and TRBJ2-5, with D unclear. V shed 2 bases and J shed 1 base, with 14 bases lying between them. The length of the CDR3 is 15 residues. The V gene's germline CDR1 is SQVTM and CDR2 ANQGSEA. The CDR3 DNA reads TGCAGCGTTGAACCTCAACCCAGACCCCAAGAGACCCAGTACTTC. Its translation: CSVEPQPRPQETQYF.

This clone was detected ten times or more. CDR3 protein: CASSLGQANEKLFF. CDR3 DNA: TGTGCCAGCAGCTTGGGGCAGGCAAATGAAAAACTGTTTTTT. The chain has TRBV11-2 and TRBJ1-4; D may be TRBD1 (5 bases). CDR1 is SGHAT, CDR2 FQNNGV, per germline. Trimming removed 3 bases at V and 5 bases at J, with 10 bases between. The CDR3 sequence is 14 residues long.

The chain couples TRBV9 to TRBJ1-5; TRBD1 matches at 7 bases. Unmatched junction bases numbered 2, after V lost 2 bases and J lost 0 bases. The length of the CDR3 is 15 residues. The V gene's germline CDR1 is SGDLS and CDR2 YYNGEE. Here the CDR3 reads CASSVTGASNQPQHF. CDR3 in DNA: TGTGCCAGCAGCGTTACAGGGGCTAGCAATCAGCCCCAGCATTTT.

The CDR3 coding sequence is TGTGCCAGCAGGTTCGCAGGGAGTTACTATGGCTACACCTTC. Translated: CASRFAGSYYGYTF. This rearrangement joins TRBV6-6 to TRBJ1-2, with D possibly TRBD1 on 5 matching bases. Germline V gene sequence: CDR1 MNHNY, CDR2 SVGAGI (reference sequence). This CDR3 region has 14 residues. V was pared by 6 bases and J by 3 bases, with 14 bases between.

V gene TRBV28 combines with J gene TRBJ1-2; D gene ambiguous. This CDR3 has 14 residues. Trimming took 6 bases from V and 0 from J, leaving 11 bases between them. Germline V gives CDR1 MDHEN, CDR2 SYDVKM. The CDR3 DNA reads TGTGCCAGCAGGCAGGACGGAACTAACTATGGCTACACCTTC. It is translated as CASRQDGTNYGYTF.

The genes are TRBV19 and TRBJ2-7; 13 bases are shared with TRBD2. The length of the CDR3 is 15 residues. Germline V gives CDR1 LNHDA, CDR2 SQIVND (reference sequence). Trimming at V came to 5 bases and at J to 3 bases, leaving 4 bases not matched to a gene. The DNA of the CDR3 is TGTGCCAGTAGTCGGACTAGCGGGGGTTACTACGAGCAGTACTTC. Encoded protein: CASSRTSGGYYEQYF.

The V gene is TRBV5-6, the J gene TRBJ1-4, with unresolved D. Germline V lookup: CDR1 SGHDT, CDR2 YYEEEE. Trimming pared 4 bases from V and 3 bases from J, leaving 13 bases between. The CDR3 consists of 15 residues. The CDR3 nucleotides are TGTGCCAGCAGCACTGGATACTTTGCTAATGAAAAACTGTTTTTT. Translation: CASSTGYFANEKLFF.

The rearrangement joins TRBV4-2 to TRBJ2-1, with 9 bases identical to TRBD1. Germline V gene data show CDR1 as LGHNA and CDR2 as YNFKEQ. V lost 4 bases and J lost 6; bases outside the gene matches: 7. The CDR3 length is 15 residues. CDR3 loop: CASSPGQGLSNEQFF. The CDR3 bases are TGTGCCAGCAGCCCGGGACAGGGCTTATCCAATGAGCAGTTCTTC.

This clone has just a few counts. The gene calls are TRBV28 and TRBJ2-2; D gene unclear. V lost 4 bases and J 7 bases, leaving 19 bases between the germline ends. The germline gives CDR1 MDHEN, CDR2 SYDVKM. The CDR3 loop spans 16 amino acids. The CDR3 DNA reads as TGTGCCAGCAGTTCCTACAGTACTCGGTGGGTCGGGGAGCTGTTTTTT. Its protein product is CASSSYSTRWVGELFF.